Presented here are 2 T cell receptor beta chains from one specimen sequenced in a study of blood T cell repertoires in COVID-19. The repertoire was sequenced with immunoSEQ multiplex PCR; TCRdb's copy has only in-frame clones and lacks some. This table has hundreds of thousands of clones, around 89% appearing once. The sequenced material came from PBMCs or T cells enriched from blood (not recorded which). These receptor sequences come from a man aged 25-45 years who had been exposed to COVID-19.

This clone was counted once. CDR3 DNA: TGTGCCAGCAGCGCCCGACTAGCGGGGTACACCGGGGAGCTGTTTTTT. Translated, it gives CASSARLAGYTGELFF. This sequence joins TRBV13 and TRBJ2-2, with 11 bases lining up with TRBD2. The V and J ends lost 5 bases and 3 bases, in that order; junction bases with no gene match: 5. This CDR3 region has 16 residues. Germline CDR1 PRHDT, CDR2 FYEKMQ (reference sequence).

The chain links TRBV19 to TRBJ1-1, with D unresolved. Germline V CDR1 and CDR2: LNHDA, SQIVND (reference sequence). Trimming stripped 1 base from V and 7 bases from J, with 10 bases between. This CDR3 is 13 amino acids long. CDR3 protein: CASSIGHGLEAFF. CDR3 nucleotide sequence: TGTGCCAGTAGTATAGGTCACGGACTTGAAGCTTTCTTT. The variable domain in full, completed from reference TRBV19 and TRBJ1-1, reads DGGITQSPKYLFRKEGQNVTLSCEQNLNHDAMYWYRQDPGQGLRLIYYSQIVNDFQKGDIAEGYSVSREKKESFPLTVTSAQKNPTAFYLCASSIGHGLEAFFGQGTRLTVV.